These T cell receptor beta chains were read from a single sample in a study of blood T cell repertoires in COVID-19. Some clones are missing from TCRdb's copy, which holds only in-frame ones; the method was immunoSEQ multiplex PCR. The sample includes about 220,000 clones, roughly 80% of them seen just once. The sample taken for sequencing was peripheral blood. Receptors originate from a woman aged 70 to 79 with acute or convalescent COVID-19. The CDR3 runs from the conserved cysteine through the conserved F or W. Fields, in order: V gene, clone size, J gene, D gene, CDR3 protein, CDR3 DNA. D genes are given only for firm matches. Clone size is not always given. Where it is, it says once, few, many or a class for expanded clones.

>TRBV4-1|few|TRBJ2-3|TRBD2
CASSRASGERDTQYF
TGCGCCAGCAGCCGGGCTAGCGGGGAAAGAGATACGCAGTATTTT
>TRBV5-1|NA|TRBJ2-5|TRBD1
CASSDGQGPQETQYF
TGCGCCAGCAGCGACGGACAGGGTCCGCAAGAGACCCAGTACTTC
>TRBV10-3|NA|TRBJ1-5|TRBD1
CAISESKDRGSNQPQHF
TGTGCCATCAGTGAGTCGAAAGACAGGGGAAGCAATCAGCCCCAGCATTTT
>TRBV3-1/TRBV3-2|NA|TRBJ1-6|TRBD1
CASSRRDRGNSPLHF
TGTGCCAGCAGCCGACGGGACAGGGGAAATTCACCCCTCCACTTT
>TRBV5-6|few|TRBJ2-4|TRBD1
CASSHWDSVARNIQYF
TGTGCCAGCAGCCACTGGGACAGTGTAGCCAGAAACATTCAGTACTTC
>TRBV12-5|NA|TRBJ1-2|NA
CASGLTPGGYTF
TGTGCTAGTGGTTTGACCCCGGGGGGCTACACCTTC
>TRBV5-1|NA|TRBJ2-1|TRBD2
CASSVSGGAYNEQFF
TGCGCCAGCAGCGTAAGCGGGGGGGCCTACAATGAGCAGTTCTTC
>TRBV3-1/TRBV3-2|NA|TRBJ2-5|NA
CASSQEDTLQETQYF
TGTGCCAGCAGCCAAGAGGACACCCTCCAAGAGACCCAGTACTTC
>TRBV27|NA|TRBJ2-4|TRBD1
CASSSTGFAKNIQYF
TGTGCCAGCAGTTCGACAGGGTTTGCCAAAAACATTCAGTACTTC
>TRBV25-1|NA|TRBJ2-1|NA
CASSESRGSYNEQFF
TGTGCCAGCAGTGAATCTAGGGGCTCCTACAATGAGCAGTTCTTC
>TRBV9|NA|TRBJ2-3|NA
CASSESGTSTDTQYF
TGTGCCAGCAGCGAGTCCGGGACTAGCACAGATACGCAGTATTTT
>TRBV7-2|NA|TRBJ2-1|TRBD1
CASSLVGQGTNEQFF
TGTGCCAGCAGCTTAGTGGGACAGGGGACGAATGAGCAGTTCTTC
>TRBV5-1|few|TRBJ1-1|NA
CASSLGRDTEAFF
TGCGCCAGCAGCTTGGGGAGGGACACTGAAGCTTTCTTT
>TRBV19|NA|TRBJ1-2|TRBD1
CASSFRDRDNYGYTF
TGTGCCAGTAGTTTCCGGGACAGAGACAACTATGGCTACACCTTC
>TRBV7-2|NA|TRBJ2-1|TRBD2
CASSLATSGYNEQFF
TGTGCCAGCAGCTTAGCGACTAGCGGGTACAATGAGCAGTTCTTC
>TRBV6-6|NA|TRBJ2-5|TRBD2
CASKIAGVLETQYF
TGTGCCAGCAAAATAGCGGGGGTACTGGAGACCCAGTACTTC
>TRBV7-9|NA|TRBJ2-1|TRBD2
CASSSGLAGVSEQFF
TGTGCCAGCAGCTCAGGACTAGCGGGGGTGAGTGAGCAGTTCTTC
>TRBV19|NA|TRBJ2-3|NA
CASKGRALSTDTQYF
TGTGCCAGTAAGGGCAGGGCCCTTAGCACAGATACGCAGTATTTT
>TRBV10-3|NA|TRBJ2-2|TRBD2
CAIGRGANTGELFF
TGTGCCATCGGTCGGGGGGCGAACACCGGGGAGCTGTTTTTT
>TRBV11-2|NA|TRBJ2-2|NA
CASRRPGLYTGELFF
TGTGCCAGCAGGCGTCCTGGACTATACACCGGGGAGCTGTTTTTT
>TRBV12-3/TRBV12-4|once|TRBJ2-2|NA
CASRGLGGELFF
TGTGCCAGCCGCGGTTTGGGCGGGGAGCTGTTTTTT
>TRBV6-5|NA|TRBJ1-1|NA
CASSYYRDTEAFF
TGTGCCAGCAGTTACTACCGGGACACTGAAGCTTTCTTT
>TRBV30|few|TRBJ2-7|TRBD1
CAGDRGYEQYF
TGTGCCGGAGACAGGGGATACGAGCAGTACTTC
>TRBV23-1|NA|TRBJ2-3|NA
CASSQIRLPHGGTQYF
TGCGCCAGCAGTCAAATCAGGCTACCCCATGGTGGTACGCAGTATTTT
>TRBV5-1|few|TRBJ1-1|NA
CASSLVSGGTEAFF
TGCGCCAGCAGCTTGGTTTCGGGGGGCACTGAAGCTTTCTTT
>TRBV7-8|NA|TRBJ2-2|NA
CASTPNTFGQNTGELFF
TGTGCCAGCACCCCAAATACGTTCGGACAGAACACCGGGGAGCTGTTTTTT
>TRBV7-9|NA|TRBJ2-3|TRBD2
CASSFNSGSADTQYF
TGTGCCAGCAGCTTTAATAGCGGGTCAGCAGATACGCAGTATTTT
>TRBV4-1|NA|TRBJ1-4|TRBD1
CASSLGTGEEKLFF
TGCGCCAGCAGTCTCGGGACAGGGGAAGAAAAACTGTTTTTT
>TRBV5-5|NA|TRBJ2-3|TRBD1
CASNRGRQGGTDTQYF
TGTGCCAGCAACCGAGGGCGACAGGGTGGAACAGATACGCAGTATTTT
>TRBV10-3|NA|TRBJ2-5|NA
CAISESGEYQETQYF
TGTGCCATCAGTGAGTCTGGTGAGTACCAAGAGACCCAGTACTTC
>TRBV6-7|NA|TRBJ2-2|TRBD2
CASRTAGGSLILNTGELFF
TGTGCCAGCAGAACAGCGGGGGGGTCACTCATTTTGAACACCGGGGAGCTGTTTTTT
>TRBV7-3|NA|TRBJ2-1|TRBD2
CASSSGSGLAGDEQFF
TGTGCCAGCAGCTCAGGCTCAGGACTAGCGGGGGATGAGCAGTTCTTC
>TRBV11-1|NA|TRBJ2-5|NA
CASSGLSRGETQYF
TGTGCCAGCAGCGGCCTTTCGCGCGGGGAGACCCAGTACTTC
>TRBV7-2|NA|TRBJ2-7|NA
CASSLGGSANEQYF
TGTGCCAGCAGCTTAGGAGGTTCGGCGAACGAGCAGTACTTC
>TRBV5-1|NA|TRBJ2-7|NA
CASSSGTSEQYF
TGCGCCAGCAGCTCCGGGACTTCCGAGCAGTACTTC
>TRBV7-2|NA|TRBJ1-5|NA
CASSLGSNSNQPQHF
TGTGCCAGCAGCTTGGGGAGTAATAGCAATCAGCCCCAGCATTTT
>TRBV5-1|few|TRBJ1-6|NA
CASSLVVGLRNSPLHF
TGCGCCAGCAGCTTGGTGGTTGGGCTGAGAAATTCACCCCTCCACTTT
>TRBV29-1|NA|TRBJ2-1|NA
CSGRGAGLYNEQFF
TGCAGCGGCCGGGGCGCGGGGCTGTACAATGAGCAGTTCTTC
>TRBV19|NA|TRBJ2-1|NA
CASSIGQTYNEQFF
TGTGCCAGTAGTATAGGACAAACCTACAATGAGCAGTTCTTC
>TRBV6-6|NA|TRBJ1-4|TRBD1
CASTSYRGEKLFF
TGTGCCAGCACCAGTTACAGGGGTGAAAAACTGTTTTTT
>TRBV5-4|few|TRBJ1-2|NA
CASSADSQGPGGYTF
TGTGCCAGCAGCGCGGACAGCCAGGGCCCGGGTGGCTACACCTTC
>TRBV6-4|NA|TRBJ1-6|TRBD1
CASSVHRGRSTPLHF
TGTGCCAGCAGTGTCCACAGGGGGCGCAGTACACCCCTCCACTTT
>TRBV5-1|NA|TRBJ2-2|NA
CASSSGSGDTLFF
TGCGCCAGCAGCTCGGGAAGCGGCGATACCCTGTTTTTT
>TRBV3-1/TRBV3-2|NA|TRBJ1-2|NA
CASSQGGENYGYTF
TGTGCCAGCAGCCAAGGCGGAGAGAACTATGGCTACACCTTC
>TRBV18|few|TRBJ2-1|TRBD2
CASSPSYGGVSGDEQFF
TGTGCCAGCTCACCAAGTTACGGGGGGGTATCAGGAGATGAGCAGTTCTTC
>TRBV15|many|TRBJ2-6|TRBD1
CATSREGGLGSGANVLTF
TGTGCCACCAGCAGAGAAGGGGGCCTAGGCTCTGGGGCCAACGTCCTGACTTTC
>TRBV6-2/TRBV6-3|NA|TRBJ1-1|TRBD1
CASSISGTGARTEAFF
TGTGCCAGCAGCATTTCCGGGACAGGGGCTCGGACTGAAGCTTTCTTT
>TRBV11-2|NA|TRBJ1-2|NA
CASSLAGISGYTF
TGTGCCAGCAGCTTAGCAGGGATCTCTGGCTACACCTTC
>TRBV3-1/TRBV3-2|NA|TRBJ1-1|NA
CASSLQGWNTEAFF
TGTGCCAGCAGCCTACAGGGATGGAACACTGAAGCTTTCTTT
>TRBV4-1|NA|TRBJ2-3|TRBD2
CASSRGTSGDTQYF
TGCGCCAGCAGCCGGGGGACTAGCGGGGATACGCAGTATTTT
>TRBV4-1|few|TRBJ2-5|NA
CASSQDWRETQYF
TGCGCCAGCAGCCAAGATTGGCGGGAGACCCAGTACTTC
>TRBV1|NA|TRBJ2-7|NA
CTSSQEGGTGRLLTQPYEQYF
TGCACCAGCAGCCAAGAAGGCGGGACAGGGCGATTACTAACTCAACCCTACGAGCAGTACTTC
>TRBV6-5|few|TRBJ2-3|NA
CASSLTGVGTQYF
TGTGCCAGCAGTTTAACGGGGGTGGGAACGCAGTATTTT
>TRBV25-1|NA|TRBJ2-3|TRBD1
CASSPGTGPFTDTQYF
TGTGCCAGCAGCCCCGGGACAGGGCCTTTCACAGATACGCAGTATTTT